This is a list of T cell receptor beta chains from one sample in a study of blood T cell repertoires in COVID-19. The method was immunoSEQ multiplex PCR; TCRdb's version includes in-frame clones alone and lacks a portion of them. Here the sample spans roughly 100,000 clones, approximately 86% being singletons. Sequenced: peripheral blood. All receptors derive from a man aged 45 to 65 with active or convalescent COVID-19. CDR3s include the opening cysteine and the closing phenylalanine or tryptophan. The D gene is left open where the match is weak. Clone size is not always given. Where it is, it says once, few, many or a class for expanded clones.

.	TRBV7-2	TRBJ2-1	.	CASSPAPGAARGEQFF	TGTGCCAGCAGCCCTGCCCCTGGGGCAGCGAGAGGTGAGCAGTTCTTC
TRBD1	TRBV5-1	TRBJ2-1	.	CASSLPGQGPPRDNEQFF	TGCGCCAGCAGCTTACCGGGACAGGGACCCCCCCGGGACAATGAGCAGTTCTTC
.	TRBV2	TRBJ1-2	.	CASREVLENGYTF	TGTGCCAGCAGGGAAGTTCTGGAGAATGGCTACACCTTC
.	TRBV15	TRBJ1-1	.	CATSRPIRGTEAFF	TGTGCCACCAGCAGACCAATCAGGGGCACTGAAGCTTTCTTT
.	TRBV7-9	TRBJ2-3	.	CASSLATRAGISTDTQYF	TGTGCCAGCAGCTTAGCAACCCGAGCAGGCATTAGCACAGATACGCAGTATTTT
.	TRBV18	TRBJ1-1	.	CASSPPANTEAFF	TGTGCCAGCTCACCACCGGCTAACACTGAAGCTTTCTTT
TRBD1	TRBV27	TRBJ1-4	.	CASSPTGQGPPKLFF	TGTGCCAGCAGTCCGACGGGACAGGGGCCCCCGAAACTGTTTTTT
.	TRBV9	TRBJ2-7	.	CASSASPGRRDEQYF	TGTGCCAGCAGCGCCTCTCCGGGACGGAGGGACGAGCAGTACTTC
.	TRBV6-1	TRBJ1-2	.	CASSEGARFGYTF	TGTGCCAGCAGTGAGGGGGCGCGGTTTGGCTACACCTTC
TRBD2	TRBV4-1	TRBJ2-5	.	CASSQLRGTSFETQYF	TGCGCCAGCAGCCAACTCCGGGGGACTAGCTTCGAGACCCAGTACTTC
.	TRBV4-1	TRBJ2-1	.	CASSQDRPWGTDEQFF	TGCGCCAGCAGCCAAGATCGGCCCTGGGGGACTGATGAGCAGTTCTTC
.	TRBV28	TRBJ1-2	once	CASSTTSYGYTF	TGTGCCAGCAGTACTACTTCGTATGGCTACACCTTC
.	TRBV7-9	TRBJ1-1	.	CASRAGQNTEAFF	TGTGCCAGCAGAGCTGGACAGAACACTGAAGCTTTCTTT
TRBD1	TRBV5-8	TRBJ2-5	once	CASSPDAGQGKETQYF	TGTGCCAGCAGCCCCGATGCAGGACAGGGGAAAGAGACCCAGTACTTC
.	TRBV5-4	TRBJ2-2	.	CASSLYSGGTGELFF	TGTGCCAGCAGCTTGTACTCGGGTGGCACCGGGGAGCTGTTTTTT
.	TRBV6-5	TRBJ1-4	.	CASSYSGAREKLFF	TGTGCCAGCAGTTATTCAGGGGCAAGAGAAAAACTGTTTTTT
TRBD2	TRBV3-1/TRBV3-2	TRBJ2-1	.	CASSLGLAQSSYNEQFF	TGTGCCAGCAGCCTTGGACTAGCGCAAAGCTCCTACAATGAGCAGTTCTTC
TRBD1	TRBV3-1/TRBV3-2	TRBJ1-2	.	CASSQDQTGANNYGYTF	TGTGCCAGCAGCCAAGATCAGACAGGGGCCAATAACTATGGCTACACCTTC
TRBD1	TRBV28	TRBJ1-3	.	CASSLLQGGSGNTIYF	TGTGCCAGCAGTTTGTTACAGGGGGGATCTGGAAACACCATATATTTT
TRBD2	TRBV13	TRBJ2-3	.	CASSSDPSGGADFTDTQYF	TGTGCCAGCAGCTCAGACCCTAGCGGGGGGGCGGATTTCACAGATACGCAGTATTTT